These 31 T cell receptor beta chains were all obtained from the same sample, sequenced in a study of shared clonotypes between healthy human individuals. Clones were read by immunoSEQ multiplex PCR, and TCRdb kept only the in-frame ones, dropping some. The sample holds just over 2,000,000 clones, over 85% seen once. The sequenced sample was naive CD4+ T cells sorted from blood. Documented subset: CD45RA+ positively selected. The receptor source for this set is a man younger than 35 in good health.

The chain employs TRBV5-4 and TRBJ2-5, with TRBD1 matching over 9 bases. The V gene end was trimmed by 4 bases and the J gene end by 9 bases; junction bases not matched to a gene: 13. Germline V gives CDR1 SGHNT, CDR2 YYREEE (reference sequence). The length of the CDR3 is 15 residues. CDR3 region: CASSPGQGPFTAQYF. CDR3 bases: TGTGCCAGCAGCCCGGGACAGGGTCCTTTCACGGCCCAGTACTTC. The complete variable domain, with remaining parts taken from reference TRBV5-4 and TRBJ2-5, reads ETGVTQSPTHLIKTRGQQVTLRCSSQSGHNTVSWYQQALGQGPQFIFQYYREEENGRGNFPPRFSGLQFPNYSSELNVNALELDDSALYLCASSPGQGPFTAQYFGPGTRLLVL.

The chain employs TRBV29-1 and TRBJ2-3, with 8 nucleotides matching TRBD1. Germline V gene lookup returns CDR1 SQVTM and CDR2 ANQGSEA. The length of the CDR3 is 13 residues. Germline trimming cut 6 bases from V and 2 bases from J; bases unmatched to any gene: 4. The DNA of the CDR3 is TGCAGCGTCGGACAGGGACCCACAGATACGCAGTATTTT. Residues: CSVGQGPTDTQYF.

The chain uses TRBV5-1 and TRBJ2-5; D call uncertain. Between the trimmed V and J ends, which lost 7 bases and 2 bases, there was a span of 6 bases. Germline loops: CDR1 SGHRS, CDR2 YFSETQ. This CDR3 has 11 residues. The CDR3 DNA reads TGCGCCAGCGCCGGGCAAGAGACCCAGTACTTC. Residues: CASAGQETQYF.

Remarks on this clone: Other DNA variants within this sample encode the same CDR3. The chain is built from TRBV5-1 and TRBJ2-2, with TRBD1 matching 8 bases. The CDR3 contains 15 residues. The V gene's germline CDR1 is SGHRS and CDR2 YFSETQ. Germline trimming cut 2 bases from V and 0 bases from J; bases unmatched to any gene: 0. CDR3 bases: TGCGCCAGCAGCTTACAGGGGGCGAACACCGGGGAGCTGTTTTTT. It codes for CASSLQGANTGELFF.

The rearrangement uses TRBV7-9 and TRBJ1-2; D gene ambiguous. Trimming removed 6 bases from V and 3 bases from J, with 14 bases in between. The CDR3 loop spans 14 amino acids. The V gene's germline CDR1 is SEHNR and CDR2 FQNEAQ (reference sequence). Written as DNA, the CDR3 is TGTGCCAGCAGTAGTACTGCATTGCACTATGGCTACACCTTC. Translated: CASSSTALHYGYTF.

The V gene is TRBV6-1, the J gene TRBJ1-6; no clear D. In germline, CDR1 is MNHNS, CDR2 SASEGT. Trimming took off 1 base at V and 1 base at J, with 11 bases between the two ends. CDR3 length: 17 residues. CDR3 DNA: TGTGCCAGCAGTGAAGGTGTCGGAGGGTCCTATAATTCACCCCTCCACTTT. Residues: CASSEGVGGSYNSPLHF.

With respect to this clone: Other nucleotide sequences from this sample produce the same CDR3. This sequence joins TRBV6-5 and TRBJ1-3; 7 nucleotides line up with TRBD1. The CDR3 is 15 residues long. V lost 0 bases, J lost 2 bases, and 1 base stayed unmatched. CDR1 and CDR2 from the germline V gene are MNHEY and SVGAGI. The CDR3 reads CASSYSTGTGNTIYF. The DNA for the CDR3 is TGTGCCAGCAGTTACTCGACAGGGACTGGAAACACCATATATTTT.

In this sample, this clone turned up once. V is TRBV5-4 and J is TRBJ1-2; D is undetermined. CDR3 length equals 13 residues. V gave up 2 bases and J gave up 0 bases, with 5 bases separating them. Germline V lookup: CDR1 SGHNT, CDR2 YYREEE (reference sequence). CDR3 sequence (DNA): TGTGCCAGCAGCTTTGACCCTAACTATGGCTACACCTTC. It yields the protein CASSFDPNYGYTF.

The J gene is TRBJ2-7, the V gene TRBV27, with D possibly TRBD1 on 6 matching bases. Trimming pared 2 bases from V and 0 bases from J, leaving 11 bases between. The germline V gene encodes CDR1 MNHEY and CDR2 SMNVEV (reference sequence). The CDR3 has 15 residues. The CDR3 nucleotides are TGTGCCAGCAGTTTAAAGGACAGTAGCTCCTACGAGCAGTACTTC. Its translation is CASSLKDSSSYEQYF.

CDR3 residues: CASSTAGTSPPYEQYF. CDR3 DNA sequence: TGTGCCAGCAGCACAGCCGGGACTAGCCCCCCCTACGAGCAGTACTTC. The chain joins TRBV5-4 to TRBJ2-7; the match to TRBD2 covers 9 bases. Germline V lookup: CDR1 SGHNT, CDR2 YYREEE (reference sequence). The CDR3 sequence is 16 residues long. The V and J ends lost 4 bases and 2 bases, in that order; junction bases with no gene match: 10.

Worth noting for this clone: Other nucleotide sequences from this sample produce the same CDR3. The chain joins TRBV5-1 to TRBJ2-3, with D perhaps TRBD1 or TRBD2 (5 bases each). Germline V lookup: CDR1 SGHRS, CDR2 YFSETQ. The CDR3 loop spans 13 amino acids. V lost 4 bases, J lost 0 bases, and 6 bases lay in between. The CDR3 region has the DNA TGCGCCAGCAGCAGGGACAGCACAGATACGCAGTATTTT. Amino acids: CASSRDSTDTQYF.

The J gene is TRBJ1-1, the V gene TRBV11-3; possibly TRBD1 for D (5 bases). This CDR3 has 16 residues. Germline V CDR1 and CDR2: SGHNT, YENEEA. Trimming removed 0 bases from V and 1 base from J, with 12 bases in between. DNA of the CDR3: TGTGCCAGCAGCTTAGATGGGACTTCCGGGAACACTGAAGCTTTCTTT. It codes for CASSLDGTSGNTEAFF.

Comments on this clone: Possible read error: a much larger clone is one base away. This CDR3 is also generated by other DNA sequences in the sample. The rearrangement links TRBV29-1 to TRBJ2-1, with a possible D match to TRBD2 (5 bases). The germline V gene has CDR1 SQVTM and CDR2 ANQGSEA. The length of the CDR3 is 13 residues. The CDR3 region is CSVLLPLGVEQFF. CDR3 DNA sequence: TGCAGTGTTCTCCTTCCCTTGGGAGTTGAGCAGTTCTTC.

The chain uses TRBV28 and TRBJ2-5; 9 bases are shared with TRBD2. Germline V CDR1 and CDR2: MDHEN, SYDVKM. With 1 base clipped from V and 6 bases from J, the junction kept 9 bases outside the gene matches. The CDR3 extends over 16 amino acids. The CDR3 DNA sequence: TGTGCCAGCAGTTTATCTGGGGCGGGGGGGCTGAAGACCCAGTACTTC. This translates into CASSLSGAGGLKTQYF.

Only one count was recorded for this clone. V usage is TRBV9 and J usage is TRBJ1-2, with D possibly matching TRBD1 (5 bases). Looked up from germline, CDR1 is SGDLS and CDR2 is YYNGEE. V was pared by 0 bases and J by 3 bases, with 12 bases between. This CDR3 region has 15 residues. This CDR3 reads CASSVVEGMDYGYTF. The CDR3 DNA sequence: TGTGCCAGCAGCGTAGTTGAGGGGATGGACTATGGCTACACCTTC.

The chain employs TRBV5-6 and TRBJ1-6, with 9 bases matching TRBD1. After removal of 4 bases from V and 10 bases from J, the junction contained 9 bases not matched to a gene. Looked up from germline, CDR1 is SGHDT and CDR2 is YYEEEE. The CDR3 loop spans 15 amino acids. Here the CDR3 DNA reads TGTGCCAGCAGCGTCGAACAGGGGGCAGGGTCACCCCTCCACTTT. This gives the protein CASSVEQGAGSPLHF.

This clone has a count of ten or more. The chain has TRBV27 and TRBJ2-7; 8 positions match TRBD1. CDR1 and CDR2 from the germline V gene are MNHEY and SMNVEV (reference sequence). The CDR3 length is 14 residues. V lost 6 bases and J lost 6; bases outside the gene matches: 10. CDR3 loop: CASRYQGAVREQYF. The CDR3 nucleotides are TGTGCCAGCAGATACCAGGGGGCAGTTCGCGAGCAGTACTTC.

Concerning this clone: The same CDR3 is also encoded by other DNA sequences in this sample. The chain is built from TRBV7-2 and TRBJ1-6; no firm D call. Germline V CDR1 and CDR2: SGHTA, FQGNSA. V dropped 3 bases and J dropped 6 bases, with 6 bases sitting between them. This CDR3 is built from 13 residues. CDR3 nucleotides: TGTGCCAGCAGCTTCCCCGGTAATTCACCCCTCCACTTT. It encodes CASSFPGNSPLHF.

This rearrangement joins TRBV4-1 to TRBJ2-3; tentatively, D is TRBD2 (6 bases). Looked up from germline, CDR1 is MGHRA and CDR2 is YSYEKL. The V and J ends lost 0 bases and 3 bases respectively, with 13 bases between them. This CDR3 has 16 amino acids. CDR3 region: CASSQDKMEGTDTQYF. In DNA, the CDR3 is TGCGCCAGCAGCCAAGATAAGATGGAGGGGACAGATACGCAGTATTTT.

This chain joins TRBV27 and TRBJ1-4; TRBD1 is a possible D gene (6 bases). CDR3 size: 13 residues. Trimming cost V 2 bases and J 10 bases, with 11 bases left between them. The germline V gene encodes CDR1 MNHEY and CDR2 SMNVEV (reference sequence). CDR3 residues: CASSLEQGGKLFF. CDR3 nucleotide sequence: TGTGCCAGCAGTTTAGAACAGGGCGGAAAACTGTTTTTT.

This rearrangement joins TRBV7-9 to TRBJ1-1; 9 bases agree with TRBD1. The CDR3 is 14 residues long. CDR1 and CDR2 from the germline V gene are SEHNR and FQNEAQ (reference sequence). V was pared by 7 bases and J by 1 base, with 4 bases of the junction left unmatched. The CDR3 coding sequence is TGTGCCAGCACATCGGGACAGGGGAACACTGAAGCTTTCTTT. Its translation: CASTSGQGNTEAFF.

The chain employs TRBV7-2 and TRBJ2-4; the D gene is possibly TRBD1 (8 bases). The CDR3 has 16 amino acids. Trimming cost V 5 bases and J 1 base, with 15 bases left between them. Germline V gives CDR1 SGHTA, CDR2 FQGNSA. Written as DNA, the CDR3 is TGTGCCAGCAGCCCACAGGGGGGGTATGCCAAAAACATTCAGTACTTC. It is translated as CASSPQGGYAKNIQYF.

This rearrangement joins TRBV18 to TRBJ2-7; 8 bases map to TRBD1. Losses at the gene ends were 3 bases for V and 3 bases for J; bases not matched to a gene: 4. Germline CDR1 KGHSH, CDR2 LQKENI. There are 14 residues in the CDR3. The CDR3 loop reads CASSPRDRNYEQYF. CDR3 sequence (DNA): TGTGCCAGCTCACCTAGGGACAGGAACTACGAGCAGTACTTC.

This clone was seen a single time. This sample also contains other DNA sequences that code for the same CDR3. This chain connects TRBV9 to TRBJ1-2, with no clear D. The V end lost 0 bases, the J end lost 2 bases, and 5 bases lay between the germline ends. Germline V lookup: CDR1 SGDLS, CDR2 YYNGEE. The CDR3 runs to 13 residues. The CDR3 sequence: CASSVEPNYGYTF. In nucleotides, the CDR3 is TGTGCCAGCAGCGTAGAACCGAACTATGGCTACACCTTC.

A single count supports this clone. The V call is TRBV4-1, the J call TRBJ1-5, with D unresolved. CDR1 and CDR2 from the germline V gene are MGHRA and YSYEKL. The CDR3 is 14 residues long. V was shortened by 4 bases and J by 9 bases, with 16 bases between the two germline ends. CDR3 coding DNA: TGCGCCAGCAGCCGGAGTCCGGAGTCACCGCCCCAGCATTTT. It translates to CASSRSPESPPQHF.

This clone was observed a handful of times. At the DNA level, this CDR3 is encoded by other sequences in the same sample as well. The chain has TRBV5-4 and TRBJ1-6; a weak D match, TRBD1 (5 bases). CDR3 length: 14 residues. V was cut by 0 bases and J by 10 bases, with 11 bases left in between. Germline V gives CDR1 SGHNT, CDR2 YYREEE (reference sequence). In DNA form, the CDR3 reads TGTGCCAGCAGCTTGGTCAGGGTTGGCTCACCCCTCCACTTT. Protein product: CASSLVRVGSPLHF.

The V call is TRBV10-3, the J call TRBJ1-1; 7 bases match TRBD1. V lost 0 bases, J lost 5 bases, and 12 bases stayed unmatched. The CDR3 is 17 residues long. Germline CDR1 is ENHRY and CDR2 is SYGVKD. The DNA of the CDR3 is TGTGCCATCAGTGAGTCCCTACCCGGGACAGTTGGGACTGAAGCTTTCTTT. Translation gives CAISESLPGTVGTEAFF.

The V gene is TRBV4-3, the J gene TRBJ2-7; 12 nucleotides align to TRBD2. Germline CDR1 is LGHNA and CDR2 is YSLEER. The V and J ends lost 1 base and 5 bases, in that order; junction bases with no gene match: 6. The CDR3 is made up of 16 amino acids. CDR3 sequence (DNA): TGCGCCAGCAGCCAAGGCCCTGGACTAGCGGGAAACGAGCAGTACTTC. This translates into CASSQGPGLAGNEQYF.

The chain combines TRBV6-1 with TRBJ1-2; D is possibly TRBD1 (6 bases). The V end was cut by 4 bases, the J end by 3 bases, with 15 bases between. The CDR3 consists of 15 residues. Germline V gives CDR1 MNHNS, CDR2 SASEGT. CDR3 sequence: CASSALRDTYYGYTF. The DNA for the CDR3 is TGTGCCAGCAGTGCCCTCCGGGACACATACTATGGCTACACCTTC.

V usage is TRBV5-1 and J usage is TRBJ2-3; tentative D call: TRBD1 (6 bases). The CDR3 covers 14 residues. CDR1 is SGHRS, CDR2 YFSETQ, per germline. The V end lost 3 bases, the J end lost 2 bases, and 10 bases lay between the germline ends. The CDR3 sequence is CASSSGQYTDTQYF. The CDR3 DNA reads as TGCGCCAGCAGCTCCGGACAGTACACAGATACGCAGTATTTT.

The CDR3 here is CASSQESKVYQETQYF. In nucleotides, the CDR3 is TGTGCCAGCAGCCAAGAATCAAAGGTGTACCAAGAGACCCAGTACTTC. The chain is built from TRBV4-2 and TRBJ2-5; D call uncertain. V was shortened by 0 bases and J by 0 bases, with 11 bases between the two germline ends. The germline gives CDR1 LGHNA, CDR2 YNFKEQ. The CDR3 totals 16 residues.